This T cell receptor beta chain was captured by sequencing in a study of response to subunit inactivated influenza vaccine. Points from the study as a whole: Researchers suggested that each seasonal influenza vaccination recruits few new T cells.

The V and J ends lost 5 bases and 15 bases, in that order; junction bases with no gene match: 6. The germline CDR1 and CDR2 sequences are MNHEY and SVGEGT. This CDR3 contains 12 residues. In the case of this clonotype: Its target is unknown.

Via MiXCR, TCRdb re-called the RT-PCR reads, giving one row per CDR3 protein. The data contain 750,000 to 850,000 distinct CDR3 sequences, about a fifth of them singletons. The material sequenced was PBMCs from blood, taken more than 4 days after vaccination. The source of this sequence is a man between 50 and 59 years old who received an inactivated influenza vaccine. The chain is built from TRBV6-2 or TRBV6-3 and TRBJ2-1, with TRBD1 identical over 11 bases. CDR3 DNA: TGTGCCAGCAGTCGGGACAGGGGGTTTCGGTTCTTC. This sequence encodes CASSRDRGFRFF.